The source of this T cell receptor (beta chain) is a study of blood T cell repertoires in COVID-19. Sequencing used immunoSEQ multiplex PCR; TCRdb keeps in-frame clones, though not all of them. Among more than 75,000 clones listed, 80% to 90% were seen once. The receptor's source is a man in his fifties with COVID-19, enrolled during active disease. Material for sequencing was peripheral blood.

The CDR3 nucleotides are TGCGCCAGCAGCCAATCCGACAACCATAACTATGGCTACACCTTC. Its translation: CASSQSDNHNYGYTF. The chain is built from TRBV4-1 and TRBJ1-2; D is ambiguous. This CDR3 has 15 amino acids. The germline CDR1 and CDR2 sequences are MGHRA and YSYEKL. The V end was cut by 2 bases, the J end by 1 base, with 11 bases between.